One and the same sample provided the 3 T cell receptor beta chains below, sequenced in a study of persistence of HIV-infected CD4 T cells (TCRdb year 2020). The sample's treatment or condition, from its label and the paper: suppressive antiretroviral therapy. A pool of overlapping HIV-1 Gag 15-mer peptides was used at approximately 0.96 ug per peptide per mL for cell stimulation. Memory CD4+ T cells that did not respond, being CD40L-negative, CD69-negative and CD45RO-high, were sorted as memory populations depleted of antigen-responding cells. The immunoSEQ hsTCRB assay version 4, run in survey mode, was used to sequence TCRbeta repertoires from genomic DNA. TCRdb retrieved this table from immuneACCESS and kept in-frame rearrangements only. Not all clones are present; in checked studies, unresolved V genes account for under half, and no reason is known for the remainder. This sample lists about 41,000 clones; 78% were detected once. Approximately 15% of the sample comes from the top ten.

Antigen specificity for these receptors is unknown. The sequences come from CD4+ T cells sorted from PBMCs after approximately 20-hour stimulation, collected from a patient who received antiretroviral therapy. The cell subset or site label of this sample denotes: CD40L-CD69- CD45RO-high memory CD4 T cells not responding to Gag peptides. These receptors were taken from an adult man with HIV who was CMV-seropositive.

The gene calls are TRBV5-1 and TRBJ2-7, with 8 bases that match TRBD1. V shed 4 bases and J 4 bases; nucleotides not matched to a gene: 7. The CDR3 consists of 14 residues. The germline gives CDR1 SGHRS, CDR2 YFSETQ. The CDR3 DNA sequence: TGCGCCAGCAGCGCCCGGACAGGGACATACGAGCAGTACTTC. It translates to CASSARTGTYEQYF.

The rearrangement joins TRBV10-3 to TRBJ1-5; D is ambiguous. The CDR3 is made up of 14 amino acids. CDR1 and CDR2 (germline): ENHRY, SYGVKD. Between the trimmed V and J ends, which lost 3 bases and 2 bases, there was a span of 8 bases. In DNA form, the CDR3 reads TGTGCCATCAGTGACTCGTCCGGCAATCAGCCCCAGCATTTT. Its translation is CAISDSSGNQPQHF.

This chain connects TRBV15 to TRBJ1-1; perhaps TRBD1 as D (5 bases). CDR3 length: 17 residues. V lost 0 bases and J lost 4, with 18 bases in between. Germline values: CDR1 LNHNV, CDR2 YYDKDF (reference sequence). The CDR3 is CATSRDLTGPGFTEAFF. CDR3 DNA sequence: TGTGCCACCAGCAGAGATTTAACGGGGCCGGGGTTCACTGAAGCTTTCTTT.